This T cell receptor beta chain was captured by sequencing in a study of T cells in Graves' hyperthyroidism and ophthalmopathy. The CDR3 spans 14 residues. From germline, CDR1 is DFQATT and CDR2 SNEGSKA (reference sequence). The study's findings and limits: Most expanded thyroid clonotypes above 0.001 also appeared in blood.

This clonotype was observed at least ten times. Its specificity is not known. One end of the junction fails to match germline, which may point to a read error. There were TCR beta CDR3 regions amplified from RNA transcripts. HTBI primers were employed in a first-round RT-PCR of the TCR CDR3. TCRdb recomputed calls from the multiplex PCR reads with MiXCR, one row per CDR3 protein. The table lists around 300,000 distinct CDR3 sequences, roughly 14% of them singletons, with approximately 25% in the top ten. This rearrangement joins TRBV20-1 to TRBJ2-5; 10 nucleotides align to TRBD2. This receptor was taken from a woman between 25 and 40 years old with Graves' hyperthyroidism. Sequencing used blood. CDR3 nucleotides: TGCAGTGCAAGAGGGACTAGCGCTCAAGAGACCCAGTACTTC. Translating gives CSARGTSAQETQYF.